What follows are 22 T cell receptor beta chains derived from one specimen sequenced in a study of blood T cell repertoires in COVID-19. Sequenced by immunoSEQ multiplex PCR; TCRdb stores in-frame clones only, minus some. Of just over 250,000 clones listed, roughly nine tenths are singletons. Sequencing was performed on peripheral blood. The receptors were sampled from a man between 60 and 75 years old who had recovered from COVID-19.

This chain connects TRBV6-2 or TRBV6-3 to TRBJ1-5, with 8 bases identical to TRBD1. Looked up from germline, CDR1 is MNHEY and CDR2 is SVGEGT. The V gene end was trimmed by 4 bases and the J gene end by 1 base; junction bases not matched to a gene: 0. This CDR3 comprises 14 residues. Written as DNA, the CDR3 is TGTGCCAGCAGTTGGACAGGGAGCAATCAGCCCCAGCATTTT. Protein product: CASSWTGSNQPQHF.

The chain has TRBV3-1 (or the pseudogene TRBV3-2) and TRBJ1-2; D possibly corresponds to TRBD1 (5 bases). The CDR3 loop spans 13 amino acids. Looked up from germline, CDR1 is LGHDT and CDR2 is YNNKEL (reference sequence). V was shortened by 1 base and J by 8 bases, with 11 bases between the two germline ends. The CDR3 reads CASSQGQSWGYTF. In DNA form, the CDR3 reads TGTGCCAGCAGCCAAGGACAGTCTTGGGGCTACACCTTC.

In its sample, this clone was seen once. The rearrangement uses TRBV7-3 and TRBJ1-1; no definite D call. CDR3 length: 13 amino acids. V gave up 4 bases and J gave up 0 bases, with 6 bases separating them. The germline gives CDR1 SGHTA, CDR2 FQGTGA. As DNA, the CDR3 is TGTGCCAGCAGCTCTTTCGTGAACACTGAAGCTTTCTTT. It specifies CASSSFVNTEAFF.

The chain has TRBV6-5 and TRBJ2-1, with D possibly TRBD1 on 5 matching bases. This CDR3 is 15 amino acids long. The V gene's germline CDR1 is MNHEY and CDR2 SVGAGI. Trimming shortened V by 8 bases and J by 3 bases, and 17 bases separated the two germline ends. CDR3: CASSERQGNYNEQFF. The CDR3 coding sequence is TGTGCCAGCTCTGAGCGCCAGGGAAACTACAATGAGCAGTTCTTC.

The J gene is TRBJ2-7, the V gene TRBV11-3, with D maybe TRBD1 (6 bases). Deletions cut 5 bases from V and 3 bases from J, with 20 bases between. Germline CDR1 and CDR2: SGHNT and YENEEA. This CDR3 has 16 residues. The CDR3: CASSRRSDSQIYEQYF. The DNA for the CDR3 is TGTGCCAGCAGCCGAAGATCGGACAGTCAGATCTACGAGCAGTACTTC.

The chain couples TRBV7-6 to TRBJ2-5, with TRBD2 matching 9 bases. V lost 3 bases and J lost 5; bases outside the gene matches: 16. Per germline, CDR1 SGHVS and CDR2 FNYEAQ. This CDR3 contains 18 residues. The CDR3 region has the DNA TGTGCCAGCAGCTTTGGTTCAAGGGGCGGGGGGGCCTTGGAGACCCAGTACTTC. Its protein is CASSFGSRGGGALETQYF.

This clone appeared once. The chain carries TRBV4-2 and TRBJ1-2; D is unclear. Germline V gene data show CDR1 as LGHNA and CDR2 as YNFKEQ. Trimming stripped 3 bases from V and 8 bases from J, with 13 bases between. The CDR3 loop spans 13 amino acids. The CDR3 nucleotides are TGTGCCAGCAGCCATCGGGGTCTAGGGGGCTACACCTTC. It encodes CASSHRGLGGYTF.

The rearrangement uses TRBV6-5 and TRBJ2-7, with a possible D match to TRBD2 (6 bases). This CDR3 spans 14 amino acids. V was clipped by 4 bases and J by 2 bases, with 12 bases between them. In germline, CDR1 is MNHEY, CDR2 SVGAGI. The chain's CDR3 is CASSSASETYEQYF. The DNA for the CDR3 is TGTGCCAGCAGTTCAGCTAGCGAGACCTACGAGCAGTACTTC.

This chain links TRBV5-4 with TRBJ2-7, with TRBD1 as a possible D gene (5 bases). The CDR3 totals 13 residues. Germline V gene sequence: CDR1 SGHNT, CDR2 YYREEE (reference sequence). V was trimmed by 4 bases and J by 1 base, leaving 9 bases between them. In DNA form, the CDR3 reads TGTGCCAGCAGCCGTAGGGGTTCCTACGAGCAGTACTTC. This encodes CASSRRGSYEQYF.

This CDR3 is CASSPLRQGAAKNIQYF. In nucleotides, the CDR3 is TGTGCCAGCTCACCACTAAGACAGGGGGCGGCCAAAAACATTCAGTACTTC. V gene TRBV18 combines with J gene TRBJ2-4; 10 positions match TRBD1. Germline values: CDR1 KGHSH, CDR2 LQKENI. The CDR3 sequence is 17 residues long. Trimming cost V 1 base and J 1 base; bases outside gene matches: 4.

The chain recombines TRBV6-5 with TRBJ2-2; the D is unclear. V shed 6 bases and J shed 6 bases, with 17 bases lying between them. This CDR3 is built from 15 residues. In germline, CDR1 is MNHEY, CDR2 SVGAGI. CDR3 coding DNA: TGTGCCAGCAGCCATCGACAATGGCAGGCCGGGGAGCTGTTTTTT. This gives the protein CASSHRQWQAGELFF.

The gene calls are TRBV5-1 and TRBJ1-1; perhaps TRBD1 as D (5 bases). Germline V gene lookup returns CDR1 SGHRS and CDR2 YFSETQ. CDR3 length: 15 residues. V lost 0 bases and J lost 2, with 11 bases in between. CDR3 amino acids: CASSLDDDSNTEAFF. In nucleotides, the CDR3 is TGCGCCAGCAGCTTGGACGATGACAGTAACACTGAAGCTTTCTTT.

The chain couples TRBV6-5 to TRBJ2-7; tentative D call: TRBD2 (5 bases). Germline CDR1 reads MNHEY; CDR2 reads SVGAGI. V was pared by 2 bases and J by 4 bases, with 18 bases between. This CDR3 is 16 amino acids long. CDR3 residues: CASSYGGGGIIYEQYF. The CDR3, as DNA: TGTGCCAGCAGTTACGGAGGAGGAGGAATCATATACGAGCAGTACTTC.

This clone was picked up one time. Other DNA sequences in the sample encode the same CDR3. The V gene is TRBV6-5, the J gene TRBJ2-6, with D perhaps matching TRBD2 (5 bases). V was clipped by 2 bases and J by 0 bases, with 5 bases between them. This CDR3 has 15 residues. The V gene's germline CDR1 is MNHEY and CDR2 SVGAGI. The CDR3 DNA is TGTGCCAGCAGTTACCGGGGCTCTGGGGCCAACGTCCTGACTTTC. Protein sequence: CASSYRGSGANVLTF.

The CDR3: CASRASGGALETQYF. The DNA of the CDR3 is TGTGCCAGCAGAGCTAGCGGGGGGGCCCTGGAGACCCAGTACTTC. The chain combines TRBV7-2 with TRBJ2-5, with 12 bases that match TRBD2. This CDR3 spans 15 amino acids. After removal of 6 bases from V and 5 bases from J, the junction contained 7 bases not matched to a gene. Germline V CDR1 and CDR2: SGHTA, FQGNSA.

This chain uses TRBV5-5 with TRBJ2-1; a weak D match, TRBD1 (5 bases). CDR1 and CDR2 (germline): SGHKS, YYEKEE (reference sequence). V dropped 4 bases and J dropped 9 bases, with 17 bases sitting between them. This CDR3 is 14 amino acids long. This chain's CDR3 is CASSLLHQGGEQFF. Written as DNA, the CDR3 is TGTGCCAGCAGCCTGCTTCACCAGGGTGGTGAGCAGTTCTTC.

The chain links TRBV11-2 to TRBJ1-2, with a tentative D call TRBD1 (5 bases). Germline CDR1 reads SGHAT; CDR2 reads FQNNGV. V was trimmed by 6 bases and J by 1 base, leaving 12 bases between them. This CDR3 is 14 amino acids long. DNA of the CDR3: TGTGCCAGCAGATACCTAAGGGGTAACTATGGCTACACCTTC. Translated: CASRYLRGNYGYTF.

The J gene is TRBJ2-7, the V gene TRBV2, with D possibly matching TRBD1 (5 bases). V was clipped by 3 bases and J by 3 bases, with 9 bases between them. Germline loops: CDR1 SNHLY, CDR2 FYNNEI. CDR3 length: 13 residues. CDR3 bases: TGTGCCAGCAGTGACGGGCAGGGCTACGAGCAGTACTTC. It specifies CASSDGQGYEQYF.

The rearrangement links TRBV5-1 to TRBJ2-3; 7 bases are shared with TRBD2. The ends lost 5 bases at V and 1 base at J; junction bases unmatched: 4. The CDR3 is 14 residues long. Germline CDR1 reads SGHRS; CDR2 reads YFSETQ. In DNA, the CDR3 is TGCGCCAGCAGTCCTGGGAGGGGCACAGATACGCAGTATTTT. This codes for CASSPGRGTDTQYF.

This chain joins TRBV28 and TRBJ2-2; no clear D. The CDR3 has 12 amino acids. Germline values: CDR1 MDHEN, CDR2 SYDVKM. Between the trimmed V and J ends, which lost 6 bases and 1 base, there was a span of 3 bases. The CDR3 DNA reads TGTGCCAGCAGCTTGAACACCGGGGAGCTGTTTTTT. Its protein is CASSLNTGELFF. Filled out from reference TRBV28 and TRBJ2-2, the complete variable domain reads DVKVTQSSRYLVKRTGEKVFLECVQDMDHENMFWYRQDPGLGLRLIYFSYDVKMKEKGDIPEGYSVSREKKERFSLILESASTNQTSMYLCASSLNTGELFFGEGSRLTVL.

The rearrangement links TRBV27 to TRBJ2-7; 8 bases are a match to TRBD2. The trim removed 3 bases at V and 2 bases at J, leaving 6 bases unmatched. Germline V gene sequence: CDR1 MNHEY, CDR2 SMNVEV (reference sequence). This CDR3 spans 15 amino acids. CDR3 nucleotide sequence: TGTGCCAGCAGTTTTCGCCTAGCGGGCCCCTACGAGCAGTACTTC. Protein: CASSFRLAGPYEQYF.

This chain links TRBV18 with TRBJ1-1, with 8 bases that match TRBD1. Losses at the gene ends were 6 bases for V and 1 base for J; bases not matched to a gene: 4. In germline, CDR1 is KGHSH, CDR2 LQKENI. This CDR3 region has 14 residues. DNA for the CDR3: TGTGCCAGCTCTCGGACAGGGCCGAACACTGAAGCTTTCTTT. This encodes CASSRTGPNTEAFF.